This T cell receptor (beta chain) was captured in a study of identifying expanded T cells in peripheral blood. Points from the study as a whole: Clone count variance between approximately two-week samples rose with total template count. About 1.2 clones differed between technical replicates, versus about 15 and 19 over time.

During the collection period, no donor immune events like infections were recorded. Assay used: immunoSEQ multiplex PCR; TCRdb lists only in-frame clones, some missing. The sample shows about 52,000 clones, roughly 80% of them seen only once. This clone has a single count. The antigen is unknown. Germline V gene lookup returns CDR1 KGHSH and CDR2 LQKENI. CDR3 length: 14 amino acids. V was trimmed by 2 bases and J by 5 bases, leaving 11 bases between them. Sequenced material: blood. V gene TRBV18 combines with J gene TRBJ2-3; no firm D call. This clonotype originated in a person aged 18 to 70 in good health. As DNA, the CDR3 is TGTGCCAGCTCACCAACGAGGCAAGGAGATACGCAGTATTTT. Residues: CASSPTRQGDTQYF.